One T cell receptor beta chain is described in this entry. Antigen: not known. This specimen comes from a study of graft-versus-host responses after intestinal transplantation. Study overall: In this cohort, recipients had multivisceral, liver-intestinal, or isolated intestinal transplants. Uniformly, recipients were administered anti-thymocyte globulin induction with subsequent tacrolimus and steroids for two to three years.

This CDR3 has 14 amino acids. The ends were cut back, 4 bases at V and 8 bases at J, with 14 bases in the middle. The V gene's germline CDR1 is LNHDA and CDR2 SQIVND (reference sequence). Sequencing used immunoSEQ multiplex PCR; TCRdb keeps in-frame clones, though not all of them. This sample carries 90,000 to 120,000 clones, roughly 90% of them seen once, and the ten largest clones take 0.9%. Findings and caveats of the study: With peak circulating GvH clone levels came an association with early post-transplant HvG declines. Recipient marrow contained GvH clones, some of which appeared first in ileum or blood.

Specimen: unstimulated CD4+ T cells sorted from spleen or lymph node cells, collected before intestinal transplant. This sequence was found in a human donor who received an intestinal transplant. The V call is TRBV19, the J call TRBJ1-4, with D possibly TRBD1 on 5 matching bases. CDR3 in amino acids: CASSTGRDAEKLFF. The CDR3 DNA reads as TGTGCCAGTAGTACAGGGAGAGATGCCGAAAAACTGTTTTTT.